The 16 T cell receptor beta chains listed next were all sequenced from one sample in a study of T-cell reconstitution after alpha-beta-depleted transplantation in children (dated by TCRdb to the mid-2010s). Library preparation employed PCR. TCRdb names Illumina HiSeq 2500 as the instrument used. To normalize quantification of the TCRbeta repertoire, the TCR libraries were built with molecular barcoding that relied on unique molecular identifiers. The public reads were quality trimmed at Q25 with fastp and then assembled into clones with MiXCR by TCRdb, keeping productive beta chains. Under each unique CDR3 protein, matching rows form one entry showing the most common genes and DNA. For this sample the table gives roughly 28,000 distinct CDR3 sequences, of which roughly a sixth were detected only once. The top ten clonotypes cover roughly 37% of the sample. What this sample's time point label stands for: day 60 (about 2 months) after transplantation. Sample treatment or condition, as interpreted from the label and publication: allogeneic hematopoietic cell transplantation with graft depleted of TCRalphabeta T cells and CD19 B cells.

Sequenced here: PBMCs, mostly from graft donor cells, sampled 60 days after TCRalphabeta/CD19-depleted stem cell transplant. The receptors come from a male patient between 2 and 15 years old who had a stem cell transplant for acute lymphoblastic leukemia, so the T cells may come from the graft donor.

This sequence joins TRBV7-2 and TRBJ2-3; TRBD1 is a possible D gene (6 bases). Germline V CDR1 and CDR2: SGHTA, FQGNSA. The CDR3 runs 16 residues. The V and J ends lost 4 bases and 5 bases respectively, with 19 bases between them. The CDR3 protein is CASSSIGQTAGDTQYF. For the CDR3, the DNA is TGTGCCAGCAGCTCCATCGGACAGACAGCCGGAGATACGCAGTATTTT.

The table lists this clonotype with a few counts. The J gene is TRBJ1-3, the V gene TRBV30; unclear D gene. CDR3 length: 15 residues. Germline lookup yields CDR1 GTSNPN and CDR2 SVGIG (reference sequence). V was trimmed by 3 bases and J by 0 bases, leaving 12 bases between them. DNA for the CDR3: TGTGCCTGGAGCCCTCGGAGAAGCTCTGGAAACACCATATATTTT. Its protein product is CAWSPRRSSGNTIYF.

This clonotype has ten or more counts. The chain uses TRBV4-3 and TRBJ1-6; D unclear. CDR3 length: 18 amino acids. V was clipped by 0 bases and J by 9 bases, with 21 bases between them. Germline CDR1 is LGHNA and CDR2 is YSLEER. DNA of the CDR3: TGCGCCAGCAGCCAAGATGTACCGGTTAGCAGAGAGGTTTCACCCCTCCACTTT. As protein: CASSQDVPVSREVSPLHF.

The chain carries TRBV28 and TRBJ1-5; D is perhaps TRBD1 (6 bases). CDR1 and CDR2 from the germline V gene are MDHEN and SYDVKM. The CDR3 spans 14 residues. Trimming pared 8 bases from V and 5 bases from J, leaving 16 bases between. CDR3 in amino acids: CASGAPGAYQPQHF. The CDR3 region has the DNA TGTGCCAGCGGCGCCCCGGGGGCCTATCAGCCCCAGCATTTT.

J is TRBJ2-3 and V is TRBV25-1; 9 positions agree with TRBD2. Unmatched junction bases numbered 8, after V lost 3 bases and J lost 4 bases. The CDR3 covers 16 residues. The V gene's germline CDR1 is MGHDK and CDR2 SYGVNS. DNA of the CDR3: TGTGCCAGCAGTGATGGCCTAGCGGGATTAGCAGATACGCAGTATTTT. Residues: CASSDGLAGLADTQYF.

The table lists this clonotype with a few counts. V gene TRBV7-2 combines with J gene TRBJ2-3; D possibly matches TRBD1 or TRBD2 (6 bases each). CDR1 SGHTA and CDR2 FQGNSA come from the germline V gene. This CDR3 spans 15 amino acids. Trimming took 2 bases from V and 3 from J, leaving 12 bases between them. Written as DNA, the CDR3 is TGTGCCAGCAGCTTAAGGGGGGTGGGGACAGATACGCAGTATTTT. Its protein product is CASSLRGVGTDTQYF.

The sample holds a few counts of this clonotype. The chain joins TRBV7-2 to TRBJ2-4; 9 bases align to TRBD1. The CDR3 contains 15 residues. Germline CDR1 reads SGHTA; CDR2 reads FQGNSA. The V segment lost 2 bases and the J segment 6 bases; nucleotides outside the gene matches: 5. CDR3 bases: TGTGCCAGCAGCTTAAGGGTACAGGGGGCAAACATTCAGTACTTC. It codes for CASSLRVQGANIQYF.

Many counts were recorded for this clonotype. This chain connects TRBV9 to TRBJ2-1; 7 nucleotides match TRBD2. The CDR3 sequence is 15 residues long. The V gene's germline CDR1 is SGDLS and CDR2 YYNGEE. V was pared by 3 bases and J by 0 bases, with 3 bases of the junction left unmatched. CDR3 sequence (DNA): TGTGCCAGCAGCGGACTAGCAAGCTCCTACAATGAGCAGTTCTTC. Its protein is CASSGLASSYNEQFF.

This clonotype was observed a few times. V gene TRBV11-2 combines with J gene TRBJ1-3; D is perhaps TRBD1 (5 bases). Between the trimmed V and J ends, which lost 0 bases and 4 bases, there was a span of 19 bases. This CDR3 region has 18 residues. Germline values: CDR1 SGHAT, CDR2 FQNNGV. The CDR3 loop is CASSLDQGVRFQGNTIYF. The CDR3, as DNA: TGTGCCAGCAGCTTAGATCAAGGGGTCAGGTTCCAGGGAAACACCATATATTTT.

This clonotype showed up many times. This chain connects TRBV4-3 to TRBJ1-3, with 11 positions matching TRBD1. Germline trimming cut 3 bases from V and 4 bases from J; bases unmatched to any gene: 2. Germline loops: CDR1 LGHNA, CDR2 YSLEER. The CDR3 covers 15 residues. The CDR3 DNA is TGCGCCAGCAGCCAGGACAGGGGGCCAGGAAACACCATATATTTT. The encoded protein is CASSQDRGPGNTIYF.

V is TRBV11-2 and J is TRBJ1-1; perhaps TRBD1 as D (6 bases). The CDR3 is 15 amino acids. V was shortened by 5 bases and J by 5 bases, with 18 bases between the two germline ends. Germline-derived CDR1 and CDR2 are SGHAT and FQNNGV. The CDR3 region has the DNA TGTGCCAGCAGCCGAATCCGGGGCAGGGGTACTGAAGCTTTCTTT. Protein product: CASSRIRGRGTEAFF.

This clonotype was recorded at least ten times. V is TRBV5-1 and J is TRBJ2-7; 12 bases are a match to TRBD1. The germline gives CDR1 SGHRS, CDR2 YFSETQ. With V trimmed by 5 bases and J by 6 bases, 3 bases remained unmatched. This CDR3 has 13 residues. The CDR3 DNA is TGCGCCAGCAGAAGGGACAGGGGGCTCGAGCAGTACTTC. Translated, it gives CASRRDRGLEQYF.

This clonotype has at least ten counts. J is TRBJ1-1 and V is TRBV5-6, with 7 bases matching TRBD1. Germline CDR1 and CDR2: SGHDT and YYEEEE. V gave up 1 base and J gave up 6 bases; unmatched junction bases: 12. CDR3 length: 16 residues. CDR3 nucleotide sequence: TGTGCCAGCAGCTTGCCCGCAGACAGGGTTGGCCCTGAAGCTTTCTTT. Protein product: CASSLPADRVGPEAFF.

At least ten counts were recorded for this clonotype. Written as DNA, the CDR3 is TGTGCCAGCAGCTTGGGGGACAGGGGGCTGCAAGAGACCCAGTACTTC. This encodes CASSLGDRGLQETQYF. The chain uses TRBV5-4 and TRBJ2-5; TRBD1 matches 12 bases. The CDR3 totals 16 residues. Germline V gene data show CDR1 as SGHNT and CDR2 as YYREEE (reference sequence). Trimming cost V 0 bases and J 2 bases; bases outside gene matches: 2. The full variable domain, in which reference TRBV5-4 and TRBJ2-5 provide the parts outside the CDR3, is ETGVTQSPTHLIKTRGQQVTLRCSSQSGHNTVSWYQQALGQGPQFIFQYYREEENGRGNFPPRFSGLQFPNYSSELNVNALELDDSALYLCASSLGDRGLQETQYFGPGTRLLVL.

The chain links TRBV7-9 to TRBJ2-4, with D possibly matching TRBD1 (7 bases). V lost 5 bases to trimming and J lost 0 bases, with 14 bases between them. Germline CDR1 and CDR2: SEHNR and FQNEAQ (reference sequence). CDR3 size: 16 residues. This chain's CDR3 is CASSQGQGGAKNIQYF. The CDR3 DNA is TGTGCCAGCAGCCAGGGGCAGGGGGGAGCCAAAAACATTCAGTACTTC.

The CDR3 nucleotides read TGTGCCAGCTCATCGCGGGGGAACCCGAACACTGAAGCTTTCTTT. Translating gives CASSSRGNPNTEAFF. The chain has TRBV18 and TRBJ1-1, with a weak D call TRBD1 (5 bases). In germline, CDR1 is KGHSH, CDR2 LQKENI. This CDR3 comprises 15 residues. Trimming removed 5 bases from V and 1 base from J, with 14 bases in between. The whole variable domain, remainder taken from reference TRBV18 and TRBJ1-1, is NAGVMQNPRHLVRRRGQEARLRCSPMKGHSHVYWYRQLPEEGLKFMVYLQKENIIDESGMPKERFSAEFPKEGPSILRIQQVVRGDSAAYFCASSSRGNPNTEAFFGQGTRLTVV.